A selection of T cell receptor beta chains follows, all from one sample in a study of cytomegalovirus exposure and HLA in healthy donors. This table comes from immunoSEQ multiplex PCR, and its TCRdb copy is limited to in-frame clones, with some not included. The table includes some 190,000 clones, around 77% detected once. The specimen sequenced was PBMCs. Receptors originate from a woman in her thirties in good health and CMV-seronegative. CDR3s include the opening cysteine and the closing phenylalanine or tryptophan. A D gene is named only where the DNA matches it firmly. Not all rows give a size; the values are once, few, many and, for expanded clones, a class.

D: TRBD2; size: .; J: TRBJ2-1; V: TRBV30; CDR3: CAWSGLAEQFF
D: TRBD1; size: .; J: TRBJ1-1; V: TRBV7-9; CDR3: CASSFHRGMNTEAFF
D: .; size: .; J: TRBJ1-2; V: TRBV27; CDR3: CASSLDRGLYGYTF
D: .; size: .; J: TRBJ2-6; V: TRBV19; CDR3: CASSTGPNSGANVLTF
D: .; size: .; J: TRBJ2-3; V: TRBV11-2; CDR3: CASTLSRASTDTQYF
D: .; size: .; J: TRBJ2-3; V: TRBV4-1; CDR3: CASSRLGVGDTQYF
D: TRBD1; size: .; J: TRBJ2-7; V: TRBV6-1; CDR3: CASSDANRGPYYEQYF
D: TRBD1; size: once; J: TRBJ1-2; V: TRBV2; CDR3: CASSPGTGPSGYTF
D: .; size: .; J: TRBJ2-5; V: TRBV9; CDR3: CASSVGQGGGQETQYF
D: .; size: .; J: TRBJ2-5; V: TRBV4-3; CDR3: CASSQVLQETQYF
D: TRBD1; size: .; J: TRBJ2-7; V: TRBV5-4; CDR3: CASSYTGTGNGEQYF
D: .; size: .; J: TRBJ1-6; V: TRBV13; CDR3: CASSLGQGGSPLHF
D: TRBD1; size: .; J: TRBJ2-1; V: TRBV7-9; CDR3: CASSLSGTGYEQFF
D: .; size: few; J: TRBJ1-2; V: TRBV5-1; CDR3: CASSLENRESFGYTF
D: .; size: few; J: TRBJ2-3; V: TRBV5-1; CDR3: CASSLAGATTDTQYF
D: TRBD1; size: .; J: TRBJ1-2; V: TRBV5-6; CDR3: CASSFRQGARGYTF